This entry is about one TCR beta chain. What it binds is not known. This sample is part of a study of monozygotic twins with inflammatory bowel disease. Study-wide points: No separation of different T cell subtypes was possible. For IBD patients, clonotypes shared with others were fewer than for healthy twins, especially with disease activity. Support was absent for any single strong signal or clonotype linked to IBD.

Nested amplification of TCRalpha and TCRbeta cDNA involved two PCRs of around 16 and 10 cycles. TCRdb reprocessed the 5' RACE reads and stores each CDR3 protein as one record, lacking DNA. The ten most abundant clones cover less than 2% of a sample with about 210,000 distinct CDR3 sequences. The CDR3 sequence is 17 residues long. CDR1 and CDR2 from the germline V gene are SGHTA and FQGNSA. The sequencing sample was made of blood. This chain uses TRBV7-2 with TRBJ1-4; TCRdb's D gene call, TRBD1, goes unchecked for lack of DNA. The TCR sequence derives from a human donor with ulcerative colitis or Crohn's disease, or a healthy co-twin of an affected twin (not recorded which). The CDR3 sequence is CASSITSTTGGGEKLFF.